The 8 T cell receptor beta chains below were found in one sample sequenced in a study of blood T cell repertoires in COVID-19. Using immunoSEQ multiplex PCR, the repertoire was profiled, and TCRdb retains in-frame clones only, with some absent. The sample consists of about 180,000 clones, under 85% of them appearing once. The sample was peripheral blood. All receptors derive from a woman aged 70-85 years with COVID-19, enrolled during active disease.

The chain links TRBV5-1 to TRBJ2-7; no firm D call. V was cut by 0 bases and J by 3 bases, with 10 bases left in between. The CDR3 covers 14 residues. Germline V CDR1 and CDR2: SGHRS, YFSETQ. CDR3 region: CASSLADGVYEQYF. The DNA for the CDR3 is TGCGCCAGCAGCTTGGCCGATGGAGTCTACGAGCAGTACTTC. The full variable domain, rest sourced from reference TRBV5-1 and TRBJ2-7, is KAGVTQTPRYLIKTRGQQVTLSCSPISGHRSVSWYQQTPGQGLQFLFEYFSETQRNKGNFPGRFSGRQFSNSRSEMNVSTLELGDSALYLCASSLADGVYEQYFGPGTRLTVT.

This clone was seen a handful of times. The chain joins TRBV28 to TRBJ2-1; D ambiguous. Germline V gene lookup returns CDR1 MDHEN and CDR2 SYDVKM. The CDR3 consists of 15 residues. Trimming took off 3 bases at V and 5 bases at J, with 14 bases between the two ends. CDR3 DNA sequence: TGTGCCAGCAGTTTTGAATCCGCGAACCACAATGAGCAGTTCTTC. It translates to CASSFESANHNEQFF.

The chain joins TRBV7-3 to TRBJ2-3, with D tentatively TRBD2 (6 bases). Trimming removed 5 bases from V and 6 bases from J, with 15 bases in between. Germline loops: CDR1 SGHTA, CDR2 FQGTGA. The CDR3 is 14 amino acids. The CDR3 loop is CASSPRREQDTQYF. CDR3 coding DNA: TGTGCCAGCAGCCCACGGAGGGAACAGGATACGCAGTATTTT. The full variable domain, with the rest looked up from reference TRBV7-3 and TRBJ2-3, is GAGVSQTPSNKVTEKGKYVELRCDPISGHTALYWYRQSLGQGPEFLIYFQGTGAADDSGLPNDRFFAVRPEGSVSTLKIQRTERGDSAVYLCASSPRREQDTQYFGPGTRLTVL.

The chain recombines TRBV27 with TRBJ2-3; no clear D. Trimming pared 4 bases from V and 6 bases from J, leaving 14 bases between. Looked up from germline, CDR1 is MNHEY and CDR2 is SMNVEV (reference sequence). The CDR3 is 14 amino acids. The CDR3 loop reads CASSSLPELDTQYF. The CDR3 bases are TGTGCCAGCAGTTCCCTCCCCGAGTTGGATACGCAGTATTTT.

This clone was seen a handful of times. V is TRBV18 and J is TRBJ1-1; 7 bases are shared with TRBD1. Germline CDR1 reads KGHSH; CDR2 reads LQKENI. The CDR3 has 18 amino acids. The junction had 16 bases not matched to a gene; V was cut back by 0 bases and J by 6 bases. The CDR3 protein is CASSPPGSLQGRKAEAFF. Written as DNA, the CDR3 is TGTGCCAGCTCACCACCGGGGTCCCTACAGGGGCGAAAGGCTGAAGCTTTCTTT.

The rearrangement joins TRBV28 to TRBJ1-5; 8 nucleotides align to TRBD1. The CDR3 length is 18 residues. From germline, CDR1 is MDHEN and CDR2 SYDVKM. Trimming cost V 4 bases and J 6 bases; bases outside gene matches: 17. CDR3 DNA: TGTGCCAGCAGTTCGCCGGGACAGGTTAAGGGTAGGGGTCAGCCCCAGCATTTT. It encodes CASSSPGQVKGRGQPQHF.

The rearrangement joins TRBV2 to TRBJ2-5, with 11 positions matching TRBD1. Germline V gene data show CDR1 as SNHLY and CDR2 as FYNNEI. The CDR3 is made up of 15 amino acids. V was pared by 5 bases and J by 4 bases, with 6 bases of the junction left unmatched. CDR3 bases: TGTGCCAGCAGTTTCGGGACAGGGGGTGGAGAGACCCAGTACTTC. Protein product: CASSFGTGGGETQYF.

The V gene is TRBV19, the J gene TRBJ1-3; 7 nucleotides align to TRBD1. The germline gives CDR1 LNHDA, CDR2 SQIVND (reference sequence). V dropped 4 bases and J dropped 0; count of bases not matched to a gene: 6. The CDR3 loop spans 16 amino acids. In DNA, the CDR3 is TGTGCCAGTAGTACAAGACGGACAGGCTCTGGAAACACCATATATTTT. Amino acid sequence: CASSTRRTGSGNTIYF.